One sample yielded the 7 T cell receptor beta chains listed below, sequenced in a study of T-cell reconstitution after alpha-beta-depleted transplantation in children. Preparation of the TCRbeta library used unique molecular identifiers. TCRdb ran MiXCR on the PCR reads and lists one entry per CDR3 protein. The data contain about 400,000 distinct CDR3 sequences, around 20% of them seen just once; the ten biggest clones take up around 3.9%. Sequenced here: PBMCs from the stem cell graft donor, sampled from the stem cell graft. These receptors all stem from a human donor who donated a stem cell graft to a child with acute myeloid leukemia.

This clonotype was counted at least ten times. In DNA, the CDR3 is TGTGCCAGCACCCGTACCCTTACTGGGGCCAACGTCCTGACTTTC. It translates to CASTRTLTGANVLTF. The rearrangement links TRBV6-1 to TRBJ2-6, with unresolved D. The CDR3 extends over 15 amino acids. Germline CDR1 MNHNS, CDR2 SASEGT. The V gene lost 7 bases and the J gene lost 2 bases, with 12 bases spanning the gap.

V usage is TRBV12-3 or TRBV12-4 and J usage is TRBJ1-1; D perhaps matches TRBD1 (6 bases). The CDR3 sequence is 13 residues long. Trimming left V 7 bases short and J 3 bases short, with 12 bases between. The CDR3 sequence is CASNRGGYTEAFF. The DNA for the CDR3 is TGTGCCAGCAATCGAGGGGGATACACTGAAGCTTTCTTT.

The chain carries TRBV11-3 and TRBJ2-5; 8 bases fit TRBD1. CDR3 length: 15 amino acids. Germline V gene lookup returns CDR1 SGHNT and CDR2 YENEEA. J lost 4 bases, V lost 1 base, and 5 bases had no gene match. CDR3 amino acids: CASSLVGTGRETQYF. The CDR3 DNA sequence: TGTGCCAGCAGCTTAGTGGGGACAGGCCGAGAGACCCAGTACTTC. Looking up the rest from reference TRBV11-3 and TRBJ2-5 gives the full variable domain: EAGVVQSPRYKIIEKKQPVAFWCNPISGHNTLYWYLQNLGQGPELLIRYENEEAVDDSQLPKDRFSAERLKGVDSTLKIQPAELGDSAVYLCASSLVGTGRETQYFGPGTRLLVL.

CDR3 sequence: CAICGRVGAFF. CDR3 nucleotide sequence: TGTGCCATCTGTGGCAGGGTTGGAGCTTTCTTT. The rearrangement joins TRBV2 to TRBJ1-1, with D possibly TRBD1 on 5 matching bases. This CDR3 is 11 amino acids long. V lost 10 bases, J lost 10 bases, and 16 bases lay in between. Germline V gene sequence: CDR1 SNHLY, CDR2 FYNNEI.

A few counts support this clonotype. The CDR3 nucleotides read TGTGCCAGCAGTGTGACCACTGAAGCTTTCTTT. The encoded protein is CASSVTTEAFF. This chain links TRBV25-1 with TRBJ1-1; D gene uncertain. Looked up from germline, CDR1 is MGHDK and CDR2 is SYGVNS. The CDR3 has 11 residues. The ends were cut back, 4 bases at V and 4 bases at J, with 4 bases in the middle.

This clonotype was observed a few times. V is TRBV12-3 or TRBV12-4 and J is TRBJ2-6; the D gene could be TRBD1 or TRBD2 (5 bases each). The CDR3 sequence is 16 residues long. V was cut by 6 bases and J by 0 bases, with 12 bases left in between. CDR3 coding DNA: TGTGCCAGCAGGCTGGCAGGGAGCTCTGGGGCCAACGTCCTGACTTTC. Residues: CASRLAGSSGANVLTF.

V usage is TRBV12-3 or TRBV12-4 and J usage is TRBJ2-3, with D maybe TRBD1 (6 bases). V shed 5 bases and J shed 2 bases, with 26 bases lying between them. This CDR3 has 19 residues. The chain's CDR3 is CASSPWEWGPHSNTDTQYF. CDR3 nucleotides: TGTGCCAGCAGTCCCTGGGAATGGGGGCCCCACTCGAACACAGATACGCAGTATTTT.